This TCR beta chain came from a study of blood T cell repertoires in COVID-19. As for the study in general: Samples taken during acute and convalescent COVID-19 were collected in the United States, Italy and Spain. T cells, B-cell-depleted T cells, or PBMCs supplied cDNA or gDNA.

Looked up from germline, CDR1 is MNHEY and CDR2 is SVGAGI. The V gene end was trimmed by 6 bases and the J gene end by 10 bases; junction bases not matched to a gene: 6. The CDR3 contains 13 residues. Original analysis: Estimated nucleated cell counts came from reference gene primer amplification. Assay: immunoSEQ multiplex PCR; the TCRdb copy retains only in-frame clones and omits some. The DNA gave D and trimming, while V, J and clone size come from that table. This table holds 150,000 to 200,000 clones, around 80% found once. This chain uses TRBV6-5 with TRBJ1-6; the match to TRBD1 covers 7 bases. The receptor's source is a woman older than 75 with acute or convalescent COVID-19. Sequencing was done on a sample of peripheral blood. CDR3 nucleotide sequence: TGTGCCAGCAGACGGGACAGCAGATCACCCCTCCACTTT. Translated, it gives CASRRDSRSPLHF.